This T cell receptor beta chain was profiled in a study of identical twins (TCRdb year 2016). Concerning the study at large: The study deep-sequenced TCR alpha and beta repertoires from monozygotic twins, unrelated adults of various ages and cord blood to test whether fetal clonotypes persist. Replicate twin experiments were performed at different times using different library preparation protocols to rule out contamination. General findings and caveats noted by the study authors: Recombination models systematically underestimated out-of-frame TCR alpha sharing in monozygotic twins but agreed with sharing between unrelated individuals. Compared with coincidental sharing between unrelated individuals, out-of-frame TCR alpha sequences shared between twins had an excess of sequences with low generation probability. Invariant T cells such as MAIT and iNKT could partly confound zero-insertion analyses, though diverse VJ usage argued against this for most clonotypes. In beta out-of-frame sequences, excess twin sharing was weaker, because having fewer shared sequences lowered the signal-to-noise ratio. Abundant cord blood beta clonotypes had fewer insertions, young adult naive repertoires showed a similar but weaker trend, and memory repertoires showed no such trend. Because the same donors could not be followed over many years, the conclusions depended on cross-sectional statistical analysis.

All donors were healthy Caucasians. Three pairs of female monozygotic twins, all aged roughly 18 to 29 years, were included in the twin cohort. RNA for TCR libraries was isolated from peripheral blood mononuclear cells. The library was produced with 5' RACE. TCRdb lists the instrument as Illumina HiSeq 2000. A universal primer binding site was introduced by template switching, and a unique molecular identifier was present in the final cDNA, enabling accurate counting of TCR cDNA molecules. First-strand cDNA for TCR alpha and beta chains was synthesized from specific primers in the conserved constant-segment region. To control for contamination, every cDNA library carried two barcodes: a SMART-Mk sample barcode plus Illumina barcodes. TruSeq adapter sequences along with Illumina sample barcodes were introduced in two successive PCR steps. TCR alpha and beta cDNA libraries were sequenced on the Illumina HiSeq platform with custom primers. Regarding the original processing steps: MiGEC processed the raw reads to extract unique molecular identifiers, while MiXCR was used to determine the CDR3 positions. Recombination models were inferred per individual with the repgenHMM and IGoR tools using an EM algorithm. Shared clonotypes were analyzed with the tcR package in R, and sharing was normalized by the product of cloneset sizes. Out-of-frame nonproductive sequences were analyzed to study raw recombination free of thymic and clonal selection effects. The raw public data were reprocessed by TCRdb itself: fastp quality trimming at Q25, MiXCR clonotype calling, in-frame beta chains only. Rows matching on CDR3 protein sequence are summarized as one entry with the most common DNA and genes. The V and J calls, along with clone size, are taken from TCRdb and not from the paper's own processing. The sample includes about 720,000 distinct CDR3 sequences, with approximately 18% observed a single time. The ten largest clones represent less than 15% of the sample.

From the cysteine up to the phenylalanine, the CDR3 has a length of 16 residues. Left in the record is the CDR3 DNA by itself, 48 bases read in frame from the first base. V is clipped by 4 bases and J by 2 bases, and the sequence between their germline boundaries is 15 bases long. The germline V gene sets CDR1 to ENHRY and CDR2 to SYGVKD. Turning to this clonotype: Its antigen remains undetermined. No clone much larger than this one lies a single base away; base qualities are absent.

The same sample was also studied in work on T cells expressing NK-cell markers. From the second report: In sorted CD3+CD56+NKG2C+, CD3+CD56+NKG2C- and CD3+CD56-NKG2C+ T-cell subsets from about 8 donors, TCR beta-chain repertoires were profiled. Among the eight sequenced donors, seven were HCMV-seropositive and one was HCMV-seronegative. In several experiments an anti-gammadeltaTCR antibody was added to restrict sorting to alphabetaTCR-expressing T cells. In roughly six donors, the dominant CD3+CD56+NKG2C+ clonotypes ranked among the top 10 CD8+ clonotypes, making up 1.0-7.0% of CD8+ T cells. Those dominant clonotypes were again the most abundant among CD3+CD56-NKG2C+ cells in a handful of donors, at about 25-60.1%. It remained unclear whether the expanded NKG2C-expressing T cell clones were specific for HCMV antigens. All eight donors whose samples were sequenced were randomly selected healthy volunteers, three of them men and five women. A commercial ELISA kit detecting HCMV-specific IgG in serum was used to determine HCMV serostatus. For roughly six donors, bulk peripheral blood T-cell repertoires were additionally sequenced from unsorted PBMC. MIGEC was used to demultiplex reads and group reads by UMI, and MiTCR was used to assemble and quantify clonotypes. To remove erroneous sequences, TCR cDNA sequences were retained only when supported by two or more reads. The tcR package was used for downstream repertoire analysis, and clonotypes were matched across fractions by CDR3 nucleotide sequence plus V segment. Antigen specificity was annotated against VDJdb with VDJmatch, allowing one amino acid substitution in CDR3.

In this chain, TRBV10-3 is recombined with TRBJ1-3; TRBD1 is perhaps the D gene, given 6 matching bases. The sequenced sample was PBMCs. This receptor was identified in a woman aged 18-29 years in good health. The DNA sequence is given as TGTGCCATCAGTGGACAGGAAAGTGTCGCTGGAAACACCATATATTTT. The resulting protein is CAISGQESVAGNTIYF.